This T cell receptor (beta chain) was identified during a study of cytomegalovirus exposure and HLA in healthy donors (TCRdb year 2017). Study-wide context: An earlier analysis of approximately 600 of the donors reported 250 to 350 Gb of sequence data and around 120 million unique TCR beta sequences from about 180 million T cells. A later genetic analysis used genome-wide SNP genotypes for about three fifths of the roughly 700 donors, treating that subset as a discovery cohort. A handful of DR-DQ haplotypes were handled as single units for association and clustering because linkage in the cohort was strong. Rather than using new phenotypic data, the later analysis identified candidate immune exposures from TCR beta sequences and from how often those sequences occurred across donors. Using immunosequencing, the study profiled T cell repertoires from fewer than 850 subjects and related those repertoires to cytomegalovirus serostatus. Across some 400 genotyped donors of the cohort, an average of about 220,000 unique TCR beta nucleotide sequences per donor were sequenced, and roughly 20% of those sequences were non-productive. Alongside the repertoire data, information on donor age, sex, ethnicity and CMV serostatus was compiled. The number of donors typed differed by locus, with 629-630 for A, B, C, DRB1 and DQB1, around 520 for DQA1, 600 to 610 for DPA1, and approximately 470 for DPB1. To decide whether each TCR beta V gene segment behaved as functional or pseudogenic, an earlier analysis of approximately 620 of the donors relied on high-throughput TCR beta sequencing. In addition to the first cohort of around 670 subjects, a separate validation cohort of 120 different subjects was used. Roughly 300 gigabases of sequencing data and roughly 80 million unique TCR sequences made up an early release that covered several hundred HLA-typed donors. To predict cytomegalovirus infection status, the study combined high-throughput TCR immunosequencing, statistical association of individual TCRs with disease status, and machine learning. Of the roughly 400 genotyped donors, approximately 81% were placed in the genetic ancestry cluster associated with self-reported Caucasian donors. Class I and class II HLA loci were covered by the typing at four-digit resolution. The aim of the study was to test whether cataloging public T cell receptors could identify signatures of past pathogen exposure. In a later analysis, previously published TCR beta repertoires from several hundred donors were re-analyzed and high-resolution HLA genotyping was added so that TCR occurrence patterns could be studied. All discovery cohort repertoires had been generated using a single sequencing platform. Study-level results and caveats: For the cohort, immune exposure information was limited to CMV serostatus. According to a later genetic analysis, donors in an Asian-associated ancestry cluster had fewer N-insertions in productive TCRs than the roughly 700-donor mean. An association between a missense DCLRE1C variant and V-gene and J-gene trimming of TCR beta chains was found in a later genetic analysis and replicated in an independent cohort. While some public TCRs were present in many individuals, most TCR sequences turned up only very rarely across donors. Because HLA typing was missing for some donors at each locus, association tests included only the typed subset. In a later analysis, several top co-occurrence clusters were reported to appear linked to parvovirus B19, influenza, CMV and Epstein-Barr virus. An earlier analysis of around 600 of the donors showed that most TCR beta V segments appeared in productive rearrangements either about 87% or about 30% of the time, which broadly matched IMGT annotations. A few of the identified cytomegalovirus-associated TCR beta chains were confirmed in vitro to be specific for cytomegalovirus antigens. Because counts were too low, 15 or so rarely observed V segments, including chromosome 9 orphons, were excluded from the earlier analysis of roughly 580 of the donors. A cluster of highly shared sequence variants was judged likely to be a technical artifact of the sequencing pipeline. Sequencing depth was assumed to be roughly uniform across donors in the presence/absence analyses, though that assumption may not hold. A later analysis associated roughly 17,000 TCR beta sequences with specific HLA alleles at a false discovery rate of 0.05. According to the authors, the approach could potentially be generalized to other disease states and immunological phenotypes. Compared with equally common non-associated chains, HLA-associated TCR beta chains in a later analysis were more clonally expanded and had lower generation probabilities. Cytomegalovirus status was reported to be diagnosed by the classifier with high specificity and sensitivity in both the original and validation cohorts. Linkage disequilibrium might explain the correlated functional status among segregating V segments, but an unknown experimental factor could not be excluded. In the study, around 150 TCR beta chains were listed as associated with cytomegalovirus. A later analysis found that TCR association rates varied across HLA loci, with DRB1 alleles showing the most associated TCRs and HLA-C alleles the fewest. A further reported finding was that TCR beta sequences accurately predicted the HLA-A and HLA-B alleles for most subjects in the first cohort. The 87-base-pair reads could not distinguish some IMGT-functional V segments, including TRBV6-2 and TRBV6-3, so those segments were excluded. Most CMV-associated TCR beta chains appeared to be HLA-restricted in a later analysis, and the HLA associations seemed to be driven largely by CMV exposure. In this cohort, only TCR beta chains were sequenced, and detectable features were limited by the absence of alpha or paired-chain data. Strong co-occurrence of HLA alleles, especially DR and DQ, made assigning TCR associations to individual alleles difficult.

Library prep was done by the immunoSEQ multiplex PCR assay. A mixture of 60 forward primers for TCR Vbeta segments and 13 reverse primers for TCR Jbeta segments was used in the multiplex PCR. Amplification of the CDR3 region of rearranged TCR beta genes was performed with a multiplex PCR assay on genomic DNA. On the Illumina HiSeq System, the amplified TCR beta libraries were sequenced as 87-base-pair reads. The paper's data handling went like this. A later analysis counted tens of millions of unique TCR beta chains across the 550 to 750 repertoires, and approximately 11 million of these chains were shared by at least two donors. A nearest-neighbor algorithm error-corrected the raw reads and collapsed the reads into unique sequences, merging closely related sequences to remove PCR and sequencing errors. To assign V, D and J gene segments, CDR3 sequences were aligned to IMGT reference sequences. For a sequence to be retained, at least a six-nucleotide match to both a V gene segment and a J gene segment was required. A rearrangement was called productive if the CDR3 had no stop codons and remained in frame with V and J, and every other rearrangement was called non-productive. CDR3 was defined according to IMGT convention as the region running from the second conserved V-encoded cysteine to the conserved J-encoded phenylalanine. The earlier analysis of a few hundred of the donors excluded any sequence lacking an unambiguous match to a single V gene segment. An earlier analysis of about 590 of the donors classified V segments as functional when productive rearrangements were above 56.7% and as segregating when the standard deviation between donors was above 5%. A statistical classification framework was built to diagnose cytomegalovirus status from the catalog of TCR beta chain sequences. V and J gene assignment, in a later analysis, came from comparing TCR nucleotide sequences with IMGT/GENE-DB human TR gene sequences. In a later analysis, CDR3 sequences and most-parsimonious VDJ recombination scenarios were assigned using the TCRdist pipeline. A later analysis defined each TCR beta chain by its CDR3 amino acid sequence plus V-gene family, and excluded reads lacking a unique V-gene family. As a way to deal with suspected cross-contamination and a sequencing artifact, a later analysis dropped roughly 620 nucleotide sequences that were highly shared and had low generation probability. In a later analysis, a clonal expansion index for each public chain was calculated from normalized within-repertoire ranks of inferred template counts. In a later analysis, generation probabilities were computed using a VDJ recombination model fitted to out-of-frame rearrangements, and the results were checked against IGoR. A later analysis scored TCR-TCR, TCR-HLA and TCR-CMV co-occurrence with hypergeometric tests, applying a repertoire-size bias correction to TCR pairs. To estimate false discovery rates, a later analysis permuted the HLA or CMV assignments 20 times. In a later analysis, co-occurring TCRs were grouped using DBSCAN, with TCRdist sequence similarity added in when clustering inside HLA-allele-positive subsets. Co-occurrence clustering excluded repertoires with fewer than 30,000 or more than 120,000 public chains, plus five with anomalous nucleotide sharing. TCRdb carries this immuneACCESS record with in-frame sequences only. Its versions omit some clonotypes, under half of them owing to an unresolved V gene in the studies checked, with the rest unexplained. That table furnishes V, J and clone size, whereas the DNA furnished D and trimming. Across this sample there are around 150,000 clones, with 80% seen only once. The ten largest clonotypes hold approximately 8.7% of the sample.

Trimming takes 7 bases from V and 6 bases from J, and the germline ends sit 24 bases apart. The CDR1 and CDR2 encoded by the germline V gene are MGHRA and YSYEKL. From cysteine to phenylalanine, the CDR3 is 16 amino acids long. Only the CDR3 region is kept as DNA, spanning 48 bases read in frame from base 1. In regard to this clone: The target of this receptor is not known. Per-nucleotide qualities are absent, and no much larger clonotype sits a single base away.

In total, more than 500 healthy bone marrow donors made up the cohort. All cohort members were sampled while nominally healthy, although unrecorded immune exposures were likely present. The donor was CMV seropositive and was included in the group of some 290 seropositive cohort members. Each donor provided a peripheral blood sample, and peripheral blood mononuclear cells were used for TCR beta sequencing. The Qiagen DNeasy Blood Extraction Kit was used to extract genomic DNA from the blood cell samples. The source of this sequence is a man younger than 30 in good health and CMV-seropositive. Material for sequencing was PBMCs. In this chain, TRBV4-1 is recombined with TRBJ1-2, and the D gene may be TRBD1, 5 bases matching. The CDR3 in this case is CASTEEGGAVYNGYTF. Here is the DNA: TGCGCCAGCACCGAAGAGGGAGGGGCCGTATACAATGGCTACACCTTC.